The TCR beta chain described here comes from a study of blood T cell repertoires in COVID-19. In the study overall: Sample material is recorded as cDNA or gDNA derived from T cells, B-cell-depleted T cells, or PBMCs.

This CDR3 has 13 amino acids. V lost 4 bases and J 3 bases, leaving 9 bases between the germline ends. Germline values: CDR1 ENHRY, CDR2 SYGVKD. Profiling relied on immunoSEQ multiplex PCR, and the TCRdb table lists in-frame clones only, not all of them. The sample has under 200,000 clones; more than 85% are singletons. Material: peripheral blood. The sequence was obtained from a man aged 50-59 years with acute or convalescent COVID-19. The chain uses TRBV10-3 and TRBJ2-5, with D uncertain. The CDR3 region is CAISVFSEETQYF. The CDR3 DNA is TGTGCCATCAGTGTGTTCAGCGAAGAGACCCAGTACTTC.